Presented here are 5 T cell receptor beta chains from one specimen sequenced in a study of memory B cells and T cells in multiple sclerosis. The assay was immunoSEQ multiplex PCR, and TCRdb's table has in-frame clones only and misses some. The top ten hold roughly 1.1% of the sample, which has over 35,000 clones, roughly four fifths seen once. CFSE-dim autoproliferating and CFSE-high non-proliferating T cells from unstimulated culture were sequenced separately. Roughly 5.2x10^7 CFSE-labeled PBMCs were cultured around 7 days unstimulated, then replicate wells were pooled. These receptors' targets are unknown. Sequencing input: PBMCs from blood kept in culture. Receptor source: a human donor with multiple sclerosis.

V and J are TRBV25-1 and TRBJ2-4, with 7 bases lining up with TRBD2. This CDR3 is 15 amino acids long. With V trimmed by 1 base and J by 2 bases, 2 bases remained unmatched. Germline CDR1 MGHDK, CDR2 SYGVNS. The DNA of the CDR3 is TGTGCCAGCAGTGAATTGGGGGGGTCCAAAAACATTCAGTACTTC. It translates to CASSELGGSKNIQYF.

The rearrangement joins TRBV2 to TRBJ1-1; D unresolved. The CDR3 runs to 11 residues. With 6 bases removed from V and 8 bases from J, the gap between germline ends came to 10 bases. The V gene's germline CDR1 is SNHLY and CDR2 FYNNEI. The CDR3 protein is CASSRTAEAFF. The CDR3, as DNA: TGTGCCAGCAGCAGGACGGCCGAAGCTTTCTTT.

The rearrangement links TRBV5-1 to TRBJ2-1; TRBD2 agrees at 15 bases. The CDR3 runs 19 residues. Germline assignment: CDR1 SGHRS and CDR2 YFSETQ. J lost 4 bases, V lost 1 base, and 9 bases had no gene match. CDR3 protein: CASSLLGTSGGHLYNEQFF. For the CDR3, the DNA is TGCGCCAGCAGCTTGCTAGGGACTAGCGGGGGGCACCTGTACAATGAGCAGTTCTTC.

The rearrangement joins TRBV21-1 to TRBJ1-2; TRBD1, the table's D call, was not compared with the DNA. TRBV21-1 is annotated as a pseudogene. The CDR3 consists of 14 residues. This CDR3 is CASSKGGDRAGYTF. Written as DNA, the CDR3 is TGTGCCAGCAGCAAAGGTGGGGACAGGGCCGGCTACACCTTC.

This clone showed up just a few times. The rearrangement joins TRBV7-9 to TRBJ2-7; the match to TRBD2 covers 12 bases. V shed 9 bases, J shed 7 bases, and the junction held 7 bases outside the gene matches. This CDR3 comprises 13 residues. Germline V CDR1 and CDR2: SEHNR, FQNEAQ (reference sequence). CDR3 DNA sequence: TGTGCCAGTCACGCTAGCGGGGGGGCGGAGCAGTACTTC. It yields the protein CASHASGGAEQYF.